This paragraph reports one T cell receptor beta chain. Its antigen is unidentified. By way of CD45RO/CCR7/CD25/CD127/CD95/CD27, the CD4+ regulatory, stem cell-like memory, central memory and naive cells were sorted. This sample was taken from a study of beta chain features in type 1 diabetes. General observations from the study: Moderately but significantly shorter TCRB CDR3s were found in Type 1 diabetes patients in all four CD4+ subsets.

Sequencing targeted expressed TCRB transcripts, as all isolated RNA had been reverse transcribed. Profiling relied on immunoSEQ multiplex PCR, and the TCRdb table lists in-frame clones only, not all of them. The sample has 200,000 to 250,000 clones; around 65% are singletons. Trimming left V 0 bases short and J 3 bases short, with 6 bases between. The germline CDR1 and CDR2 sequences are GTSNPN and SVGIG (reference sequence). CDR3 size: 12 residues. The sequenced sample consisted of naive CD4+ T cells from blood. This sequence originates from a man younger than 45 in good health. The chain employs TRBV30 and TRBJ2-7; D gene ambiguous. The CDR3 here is CAWSVDFYEQYF. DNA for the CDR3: TGTGCCTGGAGTGTAGATTTCTACGAGCAGTACTTC.